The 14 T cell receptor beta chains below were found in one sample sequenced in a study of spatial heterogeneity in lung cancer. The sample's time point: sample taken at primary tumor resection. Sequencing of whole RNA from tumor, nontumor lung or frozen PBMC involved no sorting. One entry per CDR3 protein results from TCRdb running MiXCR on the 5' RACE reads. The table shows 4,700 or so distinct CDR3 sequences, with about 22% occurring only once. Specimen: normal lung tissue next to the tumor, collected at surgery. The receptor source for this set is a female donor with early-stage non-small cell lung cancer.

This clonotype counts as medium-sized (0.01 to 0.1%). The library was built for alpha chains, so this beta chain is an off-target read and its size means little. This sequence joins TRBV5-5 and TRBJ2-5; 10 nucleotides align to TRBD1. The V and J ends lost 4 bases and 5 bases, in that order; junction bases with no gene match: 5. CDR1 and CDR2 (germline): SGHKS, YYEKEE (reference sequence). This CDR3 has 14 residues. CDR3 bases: TGTGCCAGCAGCCCGACAGGGGGCCGTGAGACCCAGTACTTC. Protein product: CASSPTGGRETQYF.

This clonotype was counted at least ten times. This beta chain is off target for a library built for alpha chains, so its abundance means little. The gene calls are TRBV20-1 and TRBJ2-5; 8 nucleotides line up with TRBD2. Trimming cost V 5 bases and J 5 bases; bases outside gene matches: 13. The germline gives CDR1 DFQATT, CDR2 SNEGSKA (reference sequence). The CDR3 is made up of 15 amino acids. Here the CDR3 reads CSAFPPGGPWETQYF. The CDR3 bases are TGCAGTGCTTTCCCACCGGGGGGGCCCTGGGAGACCCAGTACTTC.

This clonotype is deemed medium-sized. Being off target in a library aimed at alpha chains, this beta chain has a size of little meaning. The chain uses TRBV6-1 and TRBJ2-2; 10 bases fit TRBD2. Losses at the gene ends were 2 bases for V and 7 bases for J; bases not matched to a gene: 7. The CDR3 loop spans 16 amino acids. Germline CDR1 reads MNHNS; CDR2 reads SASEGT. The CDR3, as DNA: TGTGCCAGCAGTGAAAGTGTAGCGGGAGGAATCGGGGAGCTGTTTTTT. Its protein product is CASSESVAGGIGELFF.

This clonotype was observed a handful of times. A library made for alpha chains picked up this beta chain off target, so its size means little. This CDR3 reads CAWKIGGTMGETQYF. The CDR3 DNA follows: TGTGCCTGGAAAATCGGAGGGACCATGGGGGAGACCCAGTACTTC. The V call is TRBV30, the J call TRBJ2-5; tentatively, D is TRBD2 (6 bases). The CDR3 is 15 amino acids. Germline values: CDR1 GTSNPN, CDR2 SVGIG (reference sequence). V was cut by 4 bases and J by 5 bases, with 20 bases left in between. The whole variable domain, remainder taken from reference TRBV30 and TRBJ2-5, is SQTIHQWPATLVQPVGSPLSLECTVEGTSNPNLYWYRQAAGRGLQLLFYSVGIGQISSEVPQNLSASRPQDRQFILSSKKLLLSDSGFYLCAWKIGGTMGETQYFGPGTRLLVL.

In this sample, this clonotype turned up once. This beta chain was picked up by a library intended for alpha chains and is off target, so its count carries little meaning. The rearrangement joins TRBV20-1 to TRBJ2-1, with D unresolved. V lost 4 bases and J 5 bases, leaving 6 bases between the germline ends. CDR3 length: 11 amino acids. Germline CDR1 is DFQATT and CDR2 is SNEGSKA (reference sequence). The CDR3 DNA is TGCAGTGCTACGAACAACAATGAGCAGTTCTTC. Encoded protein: CSATNNNEQFF.

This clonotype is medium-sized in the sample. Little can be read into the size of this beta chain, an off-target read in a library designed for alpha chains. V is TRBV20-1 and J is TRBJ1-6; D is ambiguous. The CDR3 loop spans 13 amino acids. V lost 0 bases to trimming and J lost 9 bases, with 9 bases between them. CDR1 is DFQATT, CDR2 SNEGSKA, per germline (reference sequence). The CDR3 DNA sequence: TGCAGTGCTAGAGATGGTTGGGGTTCACCCCTCCACTTT. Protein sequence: CSARDGWGSPLHF.

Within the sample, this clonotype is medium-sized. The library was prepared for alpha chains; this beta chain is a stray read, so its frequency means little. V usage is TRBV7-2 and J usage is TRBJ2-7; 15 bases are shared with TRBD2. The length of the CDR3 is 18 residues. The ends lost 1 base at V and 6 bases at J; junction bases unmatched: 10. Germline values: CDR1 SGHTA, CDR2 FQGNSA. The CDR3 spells CASSLGRTSGGAGVEQYF. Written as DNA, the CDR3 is TGTGCCAGCAGCTTAGGCCGGACTAGCGGGGGGGCTGGGGTCGAGCAGTACTTC.

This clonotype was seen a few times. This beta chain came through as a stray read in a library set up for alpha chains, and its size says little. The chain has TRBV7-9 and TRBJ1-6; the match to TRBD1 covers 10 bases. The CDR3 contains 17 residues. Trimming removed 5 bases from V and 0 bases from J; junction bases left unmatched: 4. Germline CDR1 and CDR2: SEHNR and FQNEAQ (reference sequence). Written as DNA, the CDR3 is TGTGCCAGCAGCGCAGGGACAGGGGCCTCCTATAATTCACCCCTCCACTTT. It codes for CASSAGTGASYNSPLHF.

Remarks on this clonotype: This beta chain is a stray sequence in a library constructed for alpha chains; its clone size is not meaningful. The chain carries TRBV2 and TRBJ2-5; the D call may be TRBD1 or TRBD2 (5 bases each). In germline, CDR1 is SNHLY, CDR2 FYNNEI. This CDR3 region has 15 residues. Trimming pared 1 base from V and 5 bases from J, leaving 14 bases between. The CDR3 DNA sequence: TGTGCCAGCAGTGAAGATTCCGGGACCAGGGAGACCCAGTACTTC. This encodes CASSEDSGTRETQYF.

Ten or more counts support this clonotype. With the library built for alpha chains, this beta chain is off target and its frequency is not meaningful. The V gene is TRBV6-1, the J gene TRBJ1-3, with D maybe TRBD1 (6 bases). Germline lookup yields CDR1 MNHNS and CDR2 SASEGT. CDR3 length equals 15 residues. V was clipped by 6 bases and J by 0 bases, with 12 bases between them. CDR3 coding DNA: TGTGCCAGCAGCGTAACACAGGGCTCTGGAAACACCATATATTTT. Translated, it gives CASSVTQGSGNTIYF.

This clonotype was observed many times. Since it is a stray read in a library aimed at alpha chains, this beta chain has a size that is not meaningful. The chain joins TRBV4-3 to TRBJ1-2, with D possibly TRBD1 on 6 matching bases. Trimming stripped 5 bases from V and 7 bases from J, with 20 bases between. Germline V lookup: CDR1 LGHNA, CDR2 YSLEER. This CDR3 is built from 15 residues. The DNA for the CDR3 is TGCGCCAGCAGCTCGCAAACACAGGGTAAAGGTGGCTACACCTTC. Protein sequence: CASSSQTQGKGGYTF.

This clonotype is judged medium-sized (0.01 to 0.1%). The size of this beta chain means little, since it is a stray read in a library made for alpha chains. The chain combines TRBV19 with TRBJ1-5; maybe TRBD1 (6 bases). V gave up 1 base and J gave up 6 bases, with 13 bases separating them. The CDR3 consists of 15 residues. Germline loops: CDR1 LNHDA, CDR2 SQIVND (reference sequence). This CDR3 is CASSIGGGGGQPQHF. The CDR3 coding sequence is TGTGCCAGTAGTATAGGAGGGGGAGGCGGTCAGCCCCAGCATTTT.

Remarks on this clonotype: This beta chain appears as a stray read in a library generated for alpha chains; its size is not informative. The CDR3 spells CASSEAPQGALSGANVLTF. The DNA for the CDR3 is TGTGCCAGCAGTGAAGCCCCTCAGGGGGCGCTCTCTGGGGCCAACGTCCTGACTTTC. This sequence joins TRBV6-1 and TRBJ2-6, with 8 bases aligning to TRBD1. In germline, CDR1 is MNHNS, CDR2 SASEGT. The V and J ends lost 0 bases and 0 bases, in that order; junction bases with no gene match: 7. The CDR3 runs to 19 residues.

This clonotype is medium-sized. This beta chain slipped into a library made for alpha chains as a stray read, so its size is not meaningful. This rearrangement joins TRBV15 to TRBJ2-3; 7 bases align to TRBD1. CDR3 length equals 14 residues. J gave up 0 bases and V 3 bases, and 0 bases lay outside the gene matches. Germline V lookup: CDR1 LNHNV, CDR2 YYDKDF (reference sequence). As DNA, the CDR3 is TGTGCCACCAGCAGGACAGGGAGCACAGATACGCAGTATTTT. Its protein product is CATSRTGSTDTQYF.